This TCR beta chain was found in a study of early T cells in non-severe SARS-CoV-2 infection. Study as a whole: With bulk RNA from unsorted whole blood as input, sequencing yielded unpaired chains.

Study-level results: There was a bias toward anti-spike CD8 responses in VDJdb matching, which missed private and CD4 specificities.

This clonotype was seen many times. What it binds is not known. Individual cDNA molecules received unique molecular identifiers. TCRdb called the 5' RACE reads again in MiXCR, with one record for every CDR3 protein. The table includes about 42,000 distinct CDR3 sequences, about 6.5% detected once. V shed 6 bases and J 0 bases; nucleotides not matched to a gene: 7. The length of the CDR3 is 16 residues. Looked up from germline, CDR1 is MDHEN and CDR2 is SYDVKM. The V and J genes are TRBV28 and TRBJ1-5; 8 bases align to TRBD1. The clonotype was recovered from an adult who was a healthcare worker with PCR-confirmed SARS-CoV-2 infection or an uninfected control (not recorded which). The material was whole blood, obtained at baseline. The CDR3 DNA is TGTGCCAGCAGCCGGACAGGGAAGGGTAGCAATCAGCCCCAGCATTTT. Translating gives CASSRTGKGSNQPQHF.